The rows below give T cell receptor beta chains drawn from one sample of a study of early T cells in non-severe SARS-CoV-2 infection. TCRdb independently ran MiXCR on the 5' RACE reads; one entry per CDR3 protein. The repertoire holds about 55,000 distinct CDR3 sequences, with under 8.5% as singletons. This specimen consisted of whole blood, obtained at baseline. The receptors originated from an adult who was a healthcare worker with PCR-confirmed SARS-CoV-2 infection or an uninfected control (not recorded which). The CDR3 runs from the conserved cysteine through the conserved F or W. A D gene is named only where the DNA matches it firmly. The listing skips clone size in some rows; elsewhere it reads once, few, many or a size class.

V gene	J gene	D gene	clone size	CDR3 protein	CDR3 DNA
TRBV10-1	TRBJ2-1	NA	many	CALQTITNYNEQFF	TGCGCCCTCCAGACAATAACGAACTACAATGAGCAGTTCTTC
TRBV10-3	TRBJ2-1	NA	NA	CAIALLGQRAYNEQFF	TGTGCCATCGCCCTCCTCGGACAGCGCGCCTACAATGAGCAGTTCTTC
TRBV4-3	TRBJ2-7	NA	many	CASSQDGLEHYEQYF	TGCGCCAGCAGCCAAGATGGTTTAGAACACTACGAGCAGTACTTC
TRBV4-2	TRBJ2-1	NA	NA	CASSQGDTDNEQFF	TGTGCCAGCAGCCAGGGAGACACAGACAATGAGCAGTTCTTC
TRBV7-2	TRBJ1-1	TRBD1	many	CAIDRGPDEAFF	TGTGCCATTGACAGGGGGCCTGATGAAGCTTTCTTT
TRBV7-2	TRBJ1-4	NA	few	CASSSNGLRHEKLFF	TGTGCCAGCAGCTCAAACGGCCTCCGGCATGAAAAACTGTTTTTT
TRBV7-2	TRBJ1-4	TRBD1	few	CASSSRQGETEKLFF	TGTGCCAGCAGCTCTCGACAGGGGGAGACAGAAAAACTGTTTTTT
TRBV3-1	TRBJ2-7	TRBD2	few	CASSPLGGAQTYEQYF	TGTGCCAGCAGTCCCCTGGGAGGGGCCCAGACCTACGAGCAGTACTTC
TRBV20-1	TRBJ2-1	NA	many	CSARQYNEQFF	TGCAGTGCTAGGCAGTACAATGAGCAGTTCTTC
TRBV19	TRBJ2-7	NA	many	CASNEGGTNYEQYF	TGTGCCAGTAACGAGGGGGGCACTAACTACGAGCAGTACTTC
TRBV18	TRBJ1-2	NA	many	CASSPATAQNYGYTF	TGTGCCAGCTCACCTGCGACAGCACAGAACTATGGCTACACCTTC
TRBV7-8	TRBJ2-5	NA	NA	CASSLDPEVAETQYF	TGTGCCAGCAGCTTAGATCCTGAGGTAGCAGAGACCCAGTACTTC
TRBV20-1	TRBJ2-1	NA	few	CSERGSSYNEQFF	TGCAGCGAACGGGGGAGCTCCTACAATGAGCAGTTCTTC
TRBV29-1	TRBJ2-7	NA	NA	CSAISPRGDEQYF	TGCAGCGCAATATCGCCCAGGGGCGACGAGCAGTACTTC
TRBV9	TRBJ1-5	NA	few	CASSVGGIQPQHF	TGTGCCAGCAGCGTAGGAGGGATTCAGCCCCAGCATTTT
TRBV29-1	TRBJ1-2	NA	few	CSVGPDSGYTF	TGCAGCGTTGGGCCTGACAGTGGCTACACCTTC
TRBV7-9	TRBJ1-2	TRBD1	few	CASSVNRGGDYGYTF	TGTGCCAGCAGCGTAAACAGGGGAGGGGACTATGGCTACACCTTC
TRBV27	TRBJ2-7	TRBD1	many	CASSLDRGYEQYF	TGTGCCAGCAGTTTGGACAGGGGTTACGAGCAGTACTTC
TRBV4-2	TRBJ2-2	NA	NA	CASSRGRLGNTGELFF	TGTGCCAGCAGCCGGGGGCGTTTGGGAAACACCGGGGAGCTGTTTTTT
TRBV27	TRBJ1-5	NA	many	CASSSRQGNNQPQHF	TGTGCCAGCAGTTCCCGGCAGGGAAACAATCAGCCCCAGCATTTT
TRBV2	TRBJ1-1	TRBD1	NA	CVSSTGGLNTEAFF	TGTGTCAGCAGTACAGGGGGCCTGAACACTGAAGCTTTCTTT
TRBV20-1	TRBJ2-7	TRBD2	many	CSASERGFIYEQYF	TGCAGTGCTAGTGAGCGGGGGTTTATCTACGAGCAGTACTTC
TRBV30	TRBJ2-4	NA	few	CAWSVGEALPKYF	TGTGCCTGGAGTGTCGGGGAGGCCTTGCCTAAGTACTTC
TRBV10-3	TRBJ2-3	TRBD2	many	CATQSGGTTSTDTQYF	TGTGCCACCCAAAGCGGGGGGACTACGAGCACAGATACGCAGTATTTT
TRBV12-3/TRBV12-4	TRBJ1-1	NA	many	CASSLGFTEAFF	TGTGCCAGCAGTTTAGGGTTCACTGAAGCTTTCTTT
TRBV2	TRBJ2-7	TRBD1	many	CASYPGGQGHEQYF	TGTGCCAGTTACCCGGGGGGACAGGGACATGAGCAGTACTTC
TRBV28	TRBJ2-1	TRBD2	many	CASSSKGTSGLNEQFF	TGTGCCAGCAGTTCGAAGGGGACTAGCGGACTAAATGAGCAGTTCTTC
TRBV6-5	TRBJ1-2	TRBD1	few	CASSVTGTGGYGYTF	TGTGCCAGCAGTGTGACCGGGACAGGGGGCTATGGCTACACCTTC
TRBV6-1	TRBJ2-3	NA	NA	CASREGDSTDTQYF	TGTGCCAGCAGGGAGGGGGATAGCACAGATACGCAGTATTTT
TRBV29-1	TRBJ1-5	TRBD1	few	CSVARDSNQPQHF	TGCAGCGTCGCCCGGGACAGTAATCAGCCCCAGCATTTT
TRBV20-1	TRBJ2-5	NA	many	CSARRTLLAETQYF	TGCAGTGCTAGAAGGACCCTCCTGGCGGAGACCCAGTACTTC
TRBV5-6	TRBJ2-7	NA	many	CASSPPRGPGEQYF	TGTGCCAGCAGTCCACCTCGAGGGCCCGGCGAGCAGTACTTC
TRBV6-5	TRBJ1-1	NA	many	CATKKPNRNTEAFF	TGTGCCACAAAAAAGCCAAACCGGAACACTGAAGCTTTCTTT
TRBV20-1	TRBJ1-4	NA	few	CSASEGLFEKLFF	TGCAGTGCTAGTGAGGGGTTGTTTGAAAAACTGTTTTTT
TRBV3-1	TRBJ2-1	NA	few	CASSQVDRRGEQFF	TGTGCCAGCAGCCAAGTAGATAGGCGAGGTGAGCAGTTCTTC
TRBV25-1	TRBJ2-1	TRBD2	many	CASSPPGRGGEFF	TGTGCCAGCAGCCCCCCAGGGAGGGGTGGGGAGTTCTTC
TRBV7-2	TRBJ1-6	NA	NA	CASSPRDGFSPLHF	TGTGCCAGCAGCCCCCGGGACGGATTTTCTCCCCTCCACTTT
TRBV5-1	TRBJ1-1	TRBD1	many	CASSPMMTGLNTEAFF	TGCGCCAGCAGCCCCATGATGACAGGGCTGAACACTGAAGCTTTCTTT
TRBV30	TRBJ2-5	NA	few	CAWRRPASQETQYF	TGTGCCTGGAGGCGCCCCGCTAGCCAAGAGACCCAGTACTTC
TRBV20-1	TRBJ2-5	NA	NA	CSARVNSQETQYF	TGCAGTGCTAGAGTGAATTCGCAAGAGACCCAGTACTTC
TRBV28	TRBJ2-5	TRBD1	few	CASSSWDSRQETQYF	TGTGCCAGCAGTTCCTGGGACAGCCGACAAGAGACCCAGTACTTC
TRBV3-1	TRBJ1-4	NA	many	CASSPQLATNEKLFF	TGTGCCAGCAGCCCCCAGCTTGCAACTAATGAAAAACTGTTTTTT
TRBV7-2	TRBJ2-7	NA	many	CASSLSMQGGGLYEQYF	TGTGCCAGCAGCTTATCGATGCAGGGAGGGGGGCTCTACGAGCAGTACTTC
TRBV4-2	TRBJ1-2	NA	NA	CASSHSGTSNYGYTF	TGTGCCAGCAGCCACTCCGGGACATCAAACTATGGCTACACCTTC
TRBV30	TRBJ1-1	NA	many	CAWSDLGVPEAFF	TGTGCCTGGAGTGACCTAGGGGTTCCTGAAGCTTTCTTT
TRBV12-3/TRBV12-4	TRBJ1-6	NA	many	CASSFWQTASYNSPLHF	TGTGCCAGCAGTTTCTGGCAGACTGCCTCCTATAATTCACCCCTCCACTTT
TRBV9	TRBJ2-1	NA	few	CASSVEIGDEQFF	TGTGCCAGCAGCGTAGAAATAGGCGATGAGCAGTTCTTC
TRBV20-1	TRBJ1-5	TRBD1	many	CSASRTGAGSPQHF	TGCAGTGCTTCCCGGACAGGGGCAGGATCGCCCCAGCATTTT
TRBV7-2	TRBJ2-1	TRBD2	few	CASSLRTSEQFF	TGTGCCAGCAGTCTAAGGACTAGTGAGCAGTTCTTC
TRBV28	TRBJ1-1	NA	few	CASSSTYRAPNTEAFF	TGTGCCAGCAGTTCAACCTACAGGGCTCCGAACACTGAAGCTTTCTTT